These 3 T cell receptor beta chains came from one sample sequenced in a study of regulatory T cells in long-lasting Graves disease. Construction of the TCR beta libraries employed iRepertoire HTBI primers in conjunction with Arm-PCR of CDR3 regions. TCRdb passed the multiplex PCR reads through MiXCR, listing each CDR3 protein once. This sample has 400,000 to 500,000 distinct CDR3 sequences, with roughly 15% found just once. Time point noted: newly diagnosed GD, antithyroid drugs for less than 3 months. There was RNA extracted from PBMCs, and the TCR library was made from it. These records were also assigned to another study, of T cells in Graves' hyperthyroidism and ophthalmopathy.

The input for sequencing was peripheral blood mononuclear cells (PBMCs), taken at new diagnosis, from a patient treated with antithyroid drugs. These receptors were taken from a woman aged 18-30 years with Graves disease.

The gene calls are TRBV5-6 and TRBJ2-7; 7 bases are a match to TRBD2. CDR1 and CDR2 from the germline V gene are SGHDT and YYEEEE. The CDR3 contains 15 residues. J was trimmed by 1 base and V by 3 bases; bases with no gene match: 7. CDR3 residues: CASSSGAAGSYEQYF. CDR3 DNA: TGTGCCAGCAGCTCCGGTGCAGCGGGGTCCTACGAGCAGTACTTC.

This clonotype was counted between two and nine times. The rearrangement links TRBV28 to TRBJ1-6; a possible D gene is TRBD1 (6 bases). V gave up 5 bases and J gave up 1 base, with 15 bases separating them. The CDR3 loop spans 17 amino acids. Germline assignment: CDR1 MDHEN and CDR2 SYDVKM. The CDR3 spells CASSLQGVRSYNSPLHF. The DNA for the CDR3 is TGTGCCAGCAGTCTACAGGGAGTTCGGTCCTATAATTCACCCCTCCACTTT.

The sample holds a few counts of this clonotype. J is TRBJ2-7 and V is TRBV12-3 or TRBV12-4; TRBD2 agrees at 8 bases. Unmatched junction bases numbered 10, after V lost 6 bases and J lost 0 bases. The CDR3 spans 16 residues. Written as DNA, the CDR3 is TGTGCCAGCAGGGCTCTTCTTAGCGGGACCTCCTACGAGCAGTACTTC. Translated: CASRALLSGTSYEQYF.